These 27 T cell receptor beta chains were sequenced from one sample in a study of CD8 T cells in ankylosing spondylitis. MiXCR, run by TCRdb on the 5' RACE reads, gives a single entry per CDR3 protein. The data hold approximately 350,000 distinct CDR3 sequences, with over 12% observed a single time. The specimen was blood, either unsorted or a sorted T cell fraction (not recorded which). These receptors came from a male donor with ankylosing spondylitis or in good health (not recorded which).

This clonotype was observed a single time. At one of its ends the junction is not consistent with the germline gene, which may arise from a read error. The rearrangement uses TRBV12-3 or TRBV12-4 and TRBJ2-4; 8 positions match TRBD1. The CDR3 length is 12 residues. CDR3 in DNA: TGTGCCAGCAGCTACACTCCGGACAGGGCGGACTTC. Its protein is CASSYTPDRADF.

This clonotype was counted between two and nine times. The rearrangement uses TRBV6-1 and TRBJ2-1, with 7 bases identical to TRBD2. Germline trimming cut 4 bases from V and 9 bases from J; bases unmatched to any gene: 12. CDR1 MNHNS and CDR2 SASEGT come from the germline V gene. CDR3 length equals 15 residues. In nucleotides, the CDR3 is TGTGCCAGCAGTGGACGGGACTACCGGACCAGTGAGCAGTTCTTC. Translated, it gives CASSGRDYRTSEQFF.

This clonotype was observed a few times. CDR3 amino acids: CSVAGTDNSPLHF. The CDR3 DNA is TGCAGCGTAGCCGGGACAGATAATTCACCCCTCCACTTT. The chain links TRBV29-1 to TRBJ1-6, with 7 bases identical to TRBD1. CDR1 is SQVTM and CDR2 is ANQGSEA in the germline V gene. There are 13 residues in the CDR3. V was pared by 6 bases and J by 5 bases, with 4 bases of the junction left unmatched. Variable domain in full (rest from reference TRBV29-1 and TRBJ1-6): SAVISQKPSRDICQRGTSLTIQCQVDSQVTMMFWYRQQPGQSLTLIATANQGSEATYESGFVIDKFPISRPNLTFSTLTVSNMSPEDSSIYLCSVAGTDNSPLHFGNGTRLTVT.

This clonotype was seen a few times. V and J are TRBV7-9 and TRBJ2-5, with D possibly being TRBD2 (5 bases). Germline-derived CDR1 and CDR2 are SEHNR and FQNEAQ (reference sequence). The CDR3 runs 14 residues. V was cut by 3 bases and J by 2 bases, with 10 bases left in between. The CDR3 sequence is CASSFSGLQETQYF. DNA of the CDR3: TGTGCCAGCAGCTTTTCCGGACTTCAAGAGACCCAGTACTTC.

This clonotype was recorded a few times. The chain couples TRBV7-9 to TRBJ2-2; tentatively, D is TRBD2 (6 bases). The CDR3 contains 14 residues. Trimming stripped 6 bases from V and 2 bases from J, with 10 bases between. Germline CDR1 is SEHNR and CDR2 is FQNEAQ (reference sequence). The CDR3 DNA reads TGTGCCAGCAGGGCGGCGGGAAACACCGGGGAGCTGTTTTTT. This sequence encodes CASRAAGNTGELFF.

This clonotype turned up a few times. V usage is TRBV20-1 and J usage is TRBJ2-2; 10 nucleotides agree with TRBD1. Trimming removed 5 bases from V and 5 bases from J; junction bases left unmatched: 2. The CDR3 runs 13 residues. Germline CDR1 and CDR2: DFQATT and SNEGSKA (reference sequence). Here the CDR3 reads CSAGGQGTGELFF. In DNA form, the CDR3 reads TGCAGTGCTGGGGGACAGGGGACCGGGGAGCTGTTTTTT.

This chain joins TRBV11-2 and TRBJ1-1; D uncertain. Trimming removed 1 base at V and 2 bases at J, with 11 bases between. The CDR3 is 15 residues long. CDR1 and CDR2 from the germline V gene are SGHAT and FQNNGV. Written as DNA, the CDR3 is TGTGCCAGCAGCTTAGTCTCCGTTATCAACACTGAAGCTTTCTTT. Its protein product is CASSLVSVINTEAFF.

This chain links TRBV7-9 with TRBJ2-7; 15 bases agree with TRBD2. The CDR3 has 14 amino acids. Germline trimming cut 5 bases from V and 8 bases from J; bases unmatched to any gene: 4. CDR1 is SEHNR, CDR2 FQNEAQ, per germline (reference sequence). The chain's CDR3 is CASSPGLAGGKQYF. The CDR3 DNA is TGTGCCAGCAGCCCGGGACTAGCGGGGGGCAAGCAGTACTTC.

This chain joins TRBV9 and TRBJ2-5, with D possibly being TRBD1 (6 bases). Deletions cut 3 bases from V and 1 base from J, with 13 bases between. The germline CDR1 and CDR2 sequences are SGDLS and YYNGEE. The CDR3 is made up of 15 amino acids. As DNA, the CDR3 is TGTGCCAGCAGCGGACGAAGAGGGGGCCAAGAGACCCAGTACTTC. Protein: CASSGRRGGQETQYF. Using reference TRBV9 and TRBJ2-5 for the parts outside the CDR3, the full variable domain is DSGVTQTPKHLITATGQRVTLRCSPRSGDLSVYWYQQSLDQGLQFLIQYYNGEERAKGNILERFSAQQFPDLHSELNLSSLELGDSALYFCASSGRRGGQETQYFGPGTRLLVL.

The chain has TRBV4-1 and TRBJ2-2; possibly TRBD2 for D (5 bases). The germline gives CDR1 MGHRA, CDR2 YSYEKL. CDR3 size: 13 residues. The V end was cut by 1 base, the J end by 8 bases, with 8 bases between. In nucleotides, the CDR3 is TGCGCCAGCAGCCAAGTTCGAGGGGGGGAGCTGTTTTTT. Amino acids: CASSQVRGGELFF.

The V gene is TRBV5-1, the J gene TRBJ1-5; perhaps TRBD1 as D (6 bases). The length of the CDR3 is 15 residues. Germline CDR1 SGHRS, CDR2 YFSETQ. Trimming cost V 1 base and J 2 bases, with 10 bases left between them. The CDR3 DNA reads as TGCGCCAGCAGCTTGTACCCAGGGGGCAATCAGCCCCAGCATTTT. It is translated as CASSLYPGGNQPQHF. The full variable domain, in which reference TRBV5-1 and TRBJ1-5 provide the parts outside the CDR3, is KAGVTQTPRYLIKTRGQQVTLSCSPISGHRSVSWYQQTPGQGLQFLFEYFSETQRNKGNFPGRFSGRQFSNSRSEMNVSTLELGDSALYLCASSLYPGGNQPQHFGDGTRLSIL.

The chain has TRBV4-2 and TRBJ1-4; tentatively, D is TRBD1 (5 bases). The V gene lost 0 bases and the J gene lost 2 bases, with 13 bases spanning the gap. Germline CDR1 and CDR2: LGHNA and YNFKEQ. The CDR3 totals 17 residues. CDR3 loop: CASSQDVAGLTNEKLFF. CDR3 coding DNA: TGTGCCAGCAGCCAAGATGTGGCAGGGCTTACTAATGAAAAACTGTTTTTT.

This clonotype was observed a few times. The chain recombines TRBV5-1 with TRBJ2-7; 14 nucleotides align to TRBD2. V was clipped by 1 base and J by 1 base; unmatched bases: 10. The length of the CDR3 is 19 residues. Germline values: CDR1 SGHRS, CDR2 YFSETQ. CDR3 amino acids: CASSLPRLAGGPTSYEQYF. The CDR3, as DNA: TGCGCCAGCAGCTTGCCCCGACTAGCGGGGGGGCCTACATCCTACGAGCAGTACTTC.

The genes are TRBV5-1 and TRBJ2-1; D ambiguous. The germline gives CDR1 SGHRS, CDR2 YFSETQ. This CDR3 is built from 11 residues. V lost 0 bases to trimming and J lost 8 bases, with 3 bases between them. The DNA for the CDR3 is TGCGCCAGCAGCTTGGAACATGAGCAGTTCTTC. Protein: CASSLEHEQFF.

In this sample, this clonotype turned up many times. The chain couples TRBV2 to TRBJ2-2; D is possibly TRBD1 (5 bases). Germline CDR1 and CDR2: SNHLY and FYNNEI. V dropped 8 bases and J dropped 3 bases, with 16 bases sitting between them. The CDR3 is 15 amino acids. The CDR3 sequence: CASGLRVTDTGELFF. As DNA, the CDR3 is TGTGCCAGCGGCCTCAGGGTAACGGACACCGGGGAGCTGTTTTTT.

This clonotype was seen a single time. J is TRBJ2-5 and V is TRBV7-9; 9 bases are shared with TRBD2. The CDR3 contains 14 residues. The germline V gene has CDR1 SEHNR and CDR2 FQNEAQ (reference sequence). After removal of 5 bases from V and 5 bases from J, the junction contained 6 bases not matched to a gene. DNA for the CDR3: TGTGCCAGCAGCCTCAGCGGGGGGATGGAGACCCAGTACTTC. Its translation: CASSLSGGMETQYF.

In its sample, this clonotype was seen many times. The chain carries TRBV29-1 and TRBJ2-1; 9 bases line up with TRBD2. CDR1 and CDR2 (germline): SQVTM, ANQGSEA. Trimming took 3 bases from V and 9 from J; bases not matched to a gene: 6. The CDR3 has 13 residues. CDR3 loop: CSVETAGGGEQFF. The CDR3 bases are TGCAGCGTTGAGACGGCGGGGGGGGGTGAGCAGTTCTTC.

The gene calls are TRBV6-1 and TRBJ2-7, with 8 nucleotides matching TRBD1. This CDR3 spans 14 amino acids. With V trimmed by 6 bases and J by 5 bases, 9 bases remained unmatched. From germline, CDR1 is MNHNS and CDR2 SASEGT. The CDR3 sequence is CASSDRQGPDEQYF. The CDR3 DNA follows: TGTGCCAGCAGCGATCGACAGGGGCCAGACGAGCAGTACTTC.

This clonotype was counted a few times. CDR3 coding DNA: TGCGCCAGCAGTGACCTTGGCGGGAGTCCCCCCAATGAGCAGTTCTTC. This gives the protein CASSDLGGSPPNEQFF. This chain uses TRBV10-1 with TRBJ2-1; TRBD2 matches at 7 bases. Germline V gene data show CDR1 as WNHNN and CDR2 as SYGVQD (reference sequence). Losses at the gene ends were 3 bases for V and 6 bases for J; bases not matched to a gene: 11. The CDR3 extends over 16 amino acids.

This clonotype was detected only a few times. This rearrangement joins TRBV12-5 to TRBJ2-1; a weak D match, TRBD2 (7 bases). The V end was cut by 1 base, the J end by 5 bases, with 18 bases between. This CDR3 is 17 amino acids long. Germline V gene sequence: CDR1 LGHNT, CDR2 FRNRAP. The DNA for the CDR3 is TGTGCTAGTGGTTTGGCCCCCCTGGGGGGGCGACACAATGAGCAGTTCTTC. Its translation is CASGLAPLGGRHNEQFF. Supplemented by reference TRBV12-5 and TRBJ2-1, the full variable domain reads DARVTQTPRHKVTEMGQEVTMRCQPILGHNTVFWYRQTMMQGLELLAYFRNRAPLDDSGMPKDRFSAEMPDATLATLKIQPSEPRDSAVYFCASGLAPLGGRHNEQFFGPGTRLTVL.

J is TRBJ2-2 and V is TRBV20-1; unclear D gene. V was clipped by 6 bases and J by 6 bases, with 11 bases between them. CDR1 and CDR2 (germline): DFQATT, SNEGSKA (reference sequence). The CDR3 has 12 amino acids. CDR3 nucleotides: TGCAGTGCCCTGAGGTCCGCCGGGGAGCTGTTTTTT. Translated: CSALRSAGELFF.

V and J are TRBV14 and TRBJ2-6; D not certain. Trimming stripped 1 base from V and 0 bases from J, with 7 bases between. Germline assignment: CDR1 SGHDN and CDR2 FVKESK. The CDR3 totals 16 residues. The CDR3 is CASSQARNSGANVLTF. The DNA of the CDR3 is TGTGCCAGCAGCCAAGCTCGAAACTCTGGGGCCAACGTCCTGACTTTC. Looking up the rest from reference TRBV14 and TRBJ2-6 gives the full variable domain: EAGVTQFPSHSVIEKGQTVTLRCDPISGHDNLYWYRRVMGKEIKFLLHFVKESKQDESGMPNNRFLAERTGGTYSTLKVQPAELEDSGVYFCASSQARNSGANVLTFGAGSRLTVL.

This clonotype showed up just a few times. V usage is TRBV12-3 or TRBV12-4 and J usage is TRBJ2-5; the match to TRBD2 covers 7 bases. V dropped 6 bases and J dropped 5; count of bases not matched to a gene: 15. The CDR3 extends over 16 amino acids. The CDR3 protein is CASSQPRGGSGETQYF. The DNA for the CDR3 is TGTGCCAGCAGCCAACCGAGGGGCGGGAGCGGGGAGACCCAGTACTTC.

This clonotype was picked up many times. This rearrangement joins TRBV6-1 to TRBJ1-1; 9 bases fit TRBD1. The germline V gene encodes CDR1 MNHNS and CDR2 SASEGT. J gave up 0 bases and V 6 bases, and 2 bases lay outside the gene matches. There are 14 residues in the CDR3. The CDR3 is CASRHRGLNTEAFF. Written as DNA, the CDR3 is TGTGCCAGCAGACACAGGGGGCTGAACACTGAAGCTTTCTTT.

V and J are TRBV20-1 and TRBJ2-7; D is unresolved. Deletions cut 0 bases from V and 3 bases from J, with 6 bases between. CDR1 is DFQATT and CDR2 is SNEGSKA in the germline V gene (reference sequence). CDR3 length: 12 amino acids. CDR3 residues: CSAREQYYEQYF. The DNA for the CDR3 is TGCAGTGCTAGAGAACAGTACTACGAGCAGTACTTC.

The chain couples TRBV7-8 to TRBJ2-7; D is possibly TRBD1 (5 bases). The germline gives CDR1 SGHVS, CDR2 FQNEAQ. V was pared by 3 bases and J by 0 bases, with 12 bases between. This CDR3 has 15 amino acids. The CDR3 sequence is CASSLSRQISYEQYF. The CDR3 region has the DNA TGTGCCAGCAGCTTGAGCCGACAGATCTCCTACGAGCAGTACTTC.

The CDR3 DNA reads as TGTGCCATCACGTCTTCCCAGGACTCTGGAAACACCATATATTTT. Translation gives CAITSSQDSGNTIYF. This chain links TRBV10-3 with TRBJ1-3, with no clear D. Trimming stripped 7 bases from V and 0 bases from J, with 13 bases between. From germline, CDR1 is ENHRY and CDR2 SYGVKD. CDR3 length: 15 residues.